The present T cell receptor beta chain was sequenced within a study of shared clonotypes between healthy human individuals. Whole-study results and caveats: Richness estimates generally favored naive over memory subsets. The four-donor shared clonotypes exceeded non-shared clonotypes in generation probability, with non-shared ones scoring lower. Clonotype sharing among the donors was expected to vary with sequencing depth.

Trimming stripped 3 bases from V and 0 bases from J, with 14 bases between. The CDR3 spans 17 residues. The germline V gene has CDR1 LGHNA and CDR2 YSLEER. Terminally differentiated effector memory CD45RA+ cells were left out of the naive CD8 fraction, which was CD45RO-negative and positively selected for CCR7. Authors' methods: Because ImmunoSEQ provided only junction sequences with no quality scores, the filtering differed. Clones were sequenced by immunoSEQ multiplex PCR, and TCRdb holds only the in-frame ones, with some missing. The V and J calls and the clone size are those of that table, but D and trimming were determined from the DNA. The sample has about 2.2 million clones; about 93% are singletons. Notes on this clone: Its antigen remains unidentified.

The sample consisted of naive CD8+ T cells from PBMCs. This clonotype originated in a man between 18 and 35 years old in good health. Some clones in this sample may be carry-over from other donors' samples. The chain couples TRBV4-3 to TRBJ2-2, with D possibly being TRBD2 (6 bases). The CDR3 DNA reads as TGCGCCAGCAGCCACTCTGGTCGGGGGACGAACACCGGGGAGCTGTTTTTT. Translation: CASSHSGRGTNTGELFF.